Listed here are 13 T cell receptor beta chains from one sample, sequenced in a study of cytomegalovirus exposure and HLA in healthy donors. PCR employed 60 Vbeta and 13 Jbeta primers. The method was immunoSEQ multiplex PCR; TCRdb's version includes in-frame clones alone and lacks a portion of them. The sample shows approximately 170,000 clones, approximately 77% of them seen only once. The sequencing sample was made of PBMCs. The receptors were gathered from a male donor in good health and CMV-seropositive.

J is TRBJ1-2 and V is TRBV7-9; 8 bases map to TRBD1. The CDR3 covers 15 residues. Germline V gene data show CDR1 as SEHNR and CDR2 as FQNEAQ (reference sequence). Unmatched junction bases numbered 13, after V lost 5 bases and J lost 8 bases. CDR3 amino acids: CASSPGTGASWGYTF. In nucleotides, the CDR3 is TGTGCCAGCAGCCCAGGGACAGGAGCCTCATGGGGCTACACCTTC.

The chain links TRBV7-2 to TRBJ2-1; TRBD1 agrees at 8 bases. The CDR3 covers 16 residues. CDR1 is SGHTA, CDR2 FQGNSA, per germline. J lost 1 base, V lost 5 bases, and 7 bases had no gene match. CDR3: CASSPRQGRSYNEQFF. The CDR3 coding sequence is TGTGCCAGCAGCCCCCGACAGGGGAGATCCTACAATGAGCAGTTCTTC.

The chain joins TRBV9 to TRBJ1-1; no clear D gene. Between the trimmed V and J ends, which lost 0 bases and 1 base, there was a span of 4 bases. CDR1 is SGDLS and CDR2 is YYNGEE in the germline V gene. The CDR3 runs 13 residues. The CDR3 DNA reads TGTGCCAGCAGCGTAGCAGAGAACACTGAAGCTTTCTTT. This encodes CASSVAENTEAFF.

The sample holds a few counts of this clone. The gene calls are TRBV7-2 and TRBJ2-7; 7 positions match TRBD2. V shed 1 base and J 2 bases; nucleotides not matched to a gene: 2. The germline CDR1 and CDR2 sequences are SGHTA and FQGNSA. This CDR3 has 14 residues. The CDR3 protein is CASSLVGGTYEQYF. CDR3 nucleotides: TGTGCCAGCAGCTTAGTGGGAGGGACCTACGAGCAGTACTTC. Based on the CDR3 plus reference TRBV7-2 and TRBJ2-7, the full variable domain is GAGVSQSPSNKVTEKGKDVELRCDPISGHTALYWYRQSLGQGLEFLIYFQGNSAPDKSGLPSDRFSAERTGGSVSTLTIQRTQQEDSAVYLCASSLVGGTYEQYFGPGTRLTVT.

This clone showed up just a few times. The V and J genes are TRBV5-1 and TRBJ2-7; 7 nucleotides align to TRBD1. Germline trimming cut 1 base from V and 9 bases from J; bases unmatched to any gene: 13. This CDR3 is built from 15 residues. The germline V gene encodes CDR1 SGHRS and CDR2 YFSETQ. DNA for the CDR3: TGCGCCAGCAGCTTGTCCGGGGACAGCCATGAGAGGCAGTACTTC. Translated, it gives CASSLSGDSHERQYF.

This sequence joins TRBV5-6 and TRBJ1-2; D unresolved. V gave up 0 bases and J gave up 1 base, with 4 bases separating them. The germline V gene has CDR1 SGHDT and CDR2 YYEEEE. The CDR3 loop spans 13 amino acids. The DNA of the CDR3 is TGTGCCAGCAGCTTGGGCGTTAACTATGGCTACACCTTC. Translated: CASSLGVNYGYTF.

The rearrangement uses TRBV11-1 and TRBJ2-3; the D is unclear. CDR1 is SGHAT and CDR2 is FQDESV in the germline V gene (reference sequence). CDR3 size: 17 residues. Trimming took 5 bases from V and 0 from J, leaving 18 bases between them. The CDR3 is CASSAPLYAVSTDTQYF. CDR3 DNA sequence: TGTGCCAGCAGCGCCCCCTTGTATGCGGTTAGCACAGATACGCAGTATTTT.

The CDR3 sequence: CASNSGTGSLYEQYF. The DNA for the CDR3 is TGCGCCAGCAACTCCGGGACAGGATCTCTCTACGAGCAGTACTTC. The V call is TRBV10-2, the J call TRBJ2-7, with TRBD1 matching 8 bases. V lost 7 bases, J lost 3 bases, and 11 bases stayed unmatched. Per germline, CDR1 WSHSY and CDR2 SAAADI. This CDR3 is built from 15 residues.

The chain combines TRBV6-4 with TRBJ1-2; D possibly corresponds to TRBD1 (5 bases). The germline V gene has CDR1 MRHNA and CDR2 SNTAGT. This CDR3 comprises 14 residues. With 8 bases removed from V and 2 bases from J, the gap between germline ends came to 15 bases. The CDR3 coding sequence is TGTGCCAGCCATGCTAGGGGCCCGAACTATGGCTACACCTTC. Translated, it gives CASHARGPNYGYTF.

Only a few counts were recorded for this clone. The J gene is TRBJ1-2, the V gene TRBV5-8; the D gene is possibly TRBD1 (6 bases). Germline CDR1 reads SGHTS; CDR2 reads YDEGEE. The length of the CDR3 is 15 residues. V was shortened by 2 bases and J by 7 bases, with 18 bases between the two germline ends. The CDR3 protein is CASSLADRRWGGYTF. The CDR3 bases are TGTGCCAGCAGCTTAGCTGACAGGCGGTGGGGTGGCTACACCTTC.

This clone occurred a few times. Only one base separates this from a far larger clonotype, so it likely reflects a read error. The V call is TRBV7-6, the J call TRBJ2-2; 7 positions agree with TRBD2. The germline CDR1 and CDR2 sequences are SGHVS and FNYEAQ. V was pared by 1 base and J by 3 bases, with 11 bases of the junction left unmatched. The CDR3 totals 18 residues. The CDR3 sequence is CASSLGEAGNPYTGELFF. The CDR3 coding sequence is TGTGCCAGCAGCTTAGGTGAAGCGGGGAACCCTTACACCGGGGAGCTGTTTTTT.

The chain has TRBV19 and TRBJ2-1; possible D gene TRBD2, 5 bases. This CDR3 is 16 amino acids long. Germline CDR1 and CDR2: LNHDA and SQIVND (reference sequence). V lost 2 bases and J 5 bases, leaving 16 bases between the germline ends. The chain's CDR3 is CASSISSGLVDNEQFF. The DNA for the CDR3 is TGTGCCAGTAGTATAAGTTCGGGGTTAGTCGACAATGAGCAGTTCTTC.

J is TRBJ1-1 and V is TRBV6-6, with D possibly matching TRBD1 (5 bases). Germline V lookup: CDR1 MNHNY, CDR2 SVGAGI (reference sequence). V was shortened by 2 bases and J by 4 bases, with 8 bases between the two germline ends. This CDR3 has 13 amino acids. The CDR3 region is CASSYDGGTEAFF. DNA of the CDR3: TGTGCCAGCAGTTACGACGGGGGCACTGAAGCTTTCTTT.